This passage covers 7 T cell receptor beta chains from one sample sequenced in a study of post-analysis software for immune sequencing data. These receptors' antigens are unknown. Whole-study results and caveats: Four to six TRBV segments were significantly more frequent in patients than in controls. TRBV5-6, TRBV5-1 and TRBV20-1 were among these segments.

Sequencing libraries made from TCR beta cDNA carried unique molecular identifiers. One entry per CDR3 protein, called by TCRdb with MiXCR from the PCR reads. The sample has hundreds of thousands of distinct CDR3 sequences, 59% seen once. What was sequenced was blood. The receptors here all came from a girl between 2 and 10 years old with multiple sclerosis.

This sequence joins TRBV7-8 and TRBJ2-7; no clear D. With 5 bases removed from V and 2 bases from J, the gap between germline ends came to 7 bases. CDR1 is SGHVS, CDR2 FQNEAQ, per germline. The CDR3 has 12 amino acids. The CDR3 protein is CASSPLTYEQYF. The CDR3 bases are TGTGCCAGCAGCCCTTTAACCTACGAGCAGTACTTC.

The chain employs TRBV20-1 and TRBJ2-3; D gene uncertain. The CDR3 has 11 residues. Germline CDR1 is DFQATT and CDR2 is SNEGSKA (reference sequence). The CDR3, as DNA: TGCAGCTCAGAGGAAGGAGATACGCAGTATTTT. This encodes CSSEEGDTQYF.

The chain is built from TRBV5-5 and TRBJ1-1; D unresolved. CDR1 is SGHKS, CDR2 YYEKEE, per germline (reference sequence). Trimming took 4 bases from V and 3 from J, leaving 16 bases between them. CDR3 length equals 15 residues. Here the CDR3 reads CASSTYRDFDTEAFF. In DNA, the CDR3 is TGTGCCAGCAGCACCTACCGGGATTTTGACACTGAAGCTTTCTTT.

The chain is built from TRBV10-2 and TRBJ1-1, with TRBD1 matching over 8 bases. The V gene's germline CDR1 is WSHSY and CDR2 SAAADI. The CDR3 has 13 amino acids. The trim removed 10 bases at V and 2 bases at J, leaving 6 bases unmatched. The CDR3 spells CATEGQGNTEAFF. The CDR3 DNA reads TGCGCCACAGAAGGACAGGGAAACACTGAAGCTTTCTTT.

The rearrangement links TRBV4-3 to TRBJ2-3, with D possibly being TRBD2 (6 bases). The CDR3 totals 15 residues. The germline V and J ends were trimmed by 5 bases and 4 bases, with 16 bases remaining between them. In germline, CDR1 is LGHNA, CDR2 YSLEER. In DNA form, the CDR3 reads TGCGCCAGCAGCGTGGCCGGCGGGACGTCAGATACGCAGTATTTT. Translating it yields CASSVAGGTSDTQYF.

This sequence joins TRBV20-1 and TRBJ2-5; D is tentatively TRBD1 or TRBD2 (6 bases each). V was cut by 3 bases and J by 5 bases, with 22 bases left in between. The CDR3 runs to 16 residues. CDR1 and CDR2 (germline): DFQATT, SNEGSKA (reference sequence). The CDR3 DNA sequence: TGCAGTGCTAGCGGAATGGAGGGGGGAGTAGTGGAGACCCAGTACTTC. Translated: CSASGMEGGVVETQYF.

This rearrangement joins TRBV5-1 to TRBJ2-7, with 11 nucleotides matching TRBD2. This CDR3 spans 15 amino acids. The germline V gene has CDR1 SGHRS and CDR2 YFSETQ. After removal of 0 bases from V and 3 bases from J, the junction contained 2 bases not matched to a gene. CDR3 residues: CASSLGLAGRYEQYF. Here the CDR3 DNA reads TGCGCCAGCAGCTTGGGACTAGCGGGGCGCTACGAGCAGTACTTC.